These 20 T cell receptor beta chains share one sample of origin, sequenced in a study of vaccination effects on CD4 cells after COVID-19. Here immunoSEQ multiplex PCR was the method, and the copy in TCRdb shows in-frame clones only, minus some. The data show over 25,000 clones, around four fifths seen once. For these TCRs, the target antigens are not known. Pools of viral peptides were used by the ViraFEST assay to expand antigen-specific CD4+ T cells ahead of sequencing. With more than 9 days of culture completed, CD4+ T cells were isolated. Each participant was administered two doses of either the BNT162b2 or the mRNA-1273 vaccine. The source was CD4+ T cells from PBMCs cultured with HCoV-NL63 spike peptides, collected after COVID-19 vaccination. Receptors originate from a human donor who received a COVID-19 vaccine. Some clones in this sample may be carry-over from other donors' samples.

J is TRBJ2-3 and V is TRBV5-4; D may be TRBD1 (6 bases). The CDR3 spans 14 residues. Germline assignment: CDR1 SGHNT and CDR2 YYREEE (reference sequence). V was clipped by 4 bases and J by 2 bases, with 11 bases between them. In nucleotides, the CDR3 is TGTGCCAGCAGCGGGGGCCCAGACACAGATACGCAGTATTTT. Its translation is CASSGGPDTDTQYF.

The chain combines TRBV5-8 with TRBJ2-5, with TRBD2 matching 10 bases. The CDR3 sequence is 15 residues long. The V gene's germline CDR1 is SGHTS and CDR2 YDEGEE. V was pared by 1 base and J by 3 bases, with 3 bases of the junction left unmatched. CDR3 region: CASSLRGTSEETQYF. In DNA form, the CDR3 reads TGTGCCAGCAGCTTGCGGGGGACTAGCGAAGAGACCCAGTACTTC.

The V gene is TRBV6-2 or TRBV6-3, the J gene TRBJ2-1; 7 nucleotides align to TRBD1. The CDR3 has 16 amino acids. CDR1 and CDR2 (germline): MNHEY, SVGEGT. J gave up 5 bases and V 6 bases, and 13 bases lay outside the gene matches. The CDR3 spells CASRPPGQRQNNEQFF. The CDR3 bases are TGTGCCAGCAGACCTCCGGGACAGAGACAAAACAATGAGCAGTTCTTC.

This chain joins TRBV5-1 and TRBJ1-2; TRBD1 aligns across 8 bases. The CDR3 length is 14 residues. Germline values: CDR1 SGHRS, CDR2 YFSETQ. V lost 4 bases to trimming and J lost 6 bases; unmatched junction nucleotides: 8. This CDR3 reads CASSPPGQGNGYTF. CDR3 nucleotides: TGCGCCAGCAGCCCTCCTGGACAGGGCAATGGCTACACCTTC.

CDR3: CASSTGSGANVLTF. In DNA, the CDR3 is TGTGCCAGCAGCACAGGCTCTGGGGCCAACGTCCTGACTTTC. The V and J genes are TRBV6-5 and TRBJ2-6, with D possibly being TRBD1 (5 bases). CDR1 is MNHEY and CDR2 is SVGAGI in the germline V gene. Trimming removed 6 bases from V and 0 bases from J, with 6 bases in between. The CDR3 consists of 14 residues.

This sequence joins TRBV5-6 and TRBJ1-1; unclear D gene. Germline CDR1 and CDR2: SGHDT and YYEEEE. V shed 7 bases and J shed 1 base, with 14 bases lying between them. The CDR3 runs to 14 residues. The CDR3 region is CASAYLTRNTEAFF. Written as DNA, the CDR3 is TGTGCCAGCGCCTACTTAACCAGGAACACTGAAGCTTTCTTT. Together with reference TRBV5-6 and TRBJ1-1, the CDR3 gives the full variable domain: DAGVTQSPTHLIKTRGQQVTLRCSPKSGHDTVSWYQQALGQGPQFIFQYYEEEERQRGNFPDRFSGHQFPNYSSELNVNALLLGDSALYLCASAYLTRNTEAFFGQGTRLTVV.

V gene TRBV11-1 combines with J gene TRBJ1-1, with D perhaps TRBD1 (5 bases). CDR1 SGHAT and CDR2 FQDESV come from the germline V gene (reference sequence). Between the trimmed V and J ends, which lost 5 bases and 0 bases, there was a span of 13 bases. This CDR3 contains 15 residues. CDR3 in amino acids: CASSPRQTMNTEAFF. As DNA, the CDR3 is TGTGCCAGCAGCCCTAGACAGACCATGAACACTGAAGCTTTCTTT.

In DNA form, the CDR3 reads TGTGCCAGCAGGGGACTAGCGGGGGGTTATATAAGCTCCTACAATGAGCAGTTCTTC. This gives the protein CASRGLAGGYISSYNEQFF. The chain links TRBV27 to TRBJ2-1; 15 positions match TRBD2. The germline V gene has CDR1 MNHEY and CDR2 SMNVEV (reference sequence). The CDR3 consists of 19 residues. V lost 6 bases, J lost 0 bases, and 9 bases stayed unmatched.

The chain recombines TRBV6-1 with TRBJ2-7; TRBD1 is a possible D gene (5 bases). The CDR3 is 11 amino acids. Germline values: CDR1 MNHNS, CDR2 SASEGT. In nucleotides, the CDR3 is TGTGCCAGCAGTGAAGGTCCAGGGTATCAGGTC. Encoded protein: CASSEGPGYQV.

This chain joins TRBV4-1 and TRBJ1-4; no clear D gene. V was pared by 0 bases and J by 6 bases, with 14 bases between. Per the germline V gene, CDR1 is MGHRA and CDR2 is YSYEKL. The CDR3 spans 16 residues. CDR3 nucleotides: TGCGCCAGCAGCCAAGAGCCGTTCGGGTTTGATGAAAAACTGTTTTTT. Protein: CASSQEPFGFDEKLFF.

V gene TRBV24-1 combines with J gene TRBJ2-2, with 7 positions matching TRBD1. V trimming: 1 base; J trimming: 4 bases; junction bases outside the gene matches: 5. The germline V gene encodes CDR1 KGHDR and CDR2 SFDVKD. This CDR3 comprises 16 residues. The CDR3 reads CATSDLSGTVTGELFF. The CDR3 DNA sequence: TGTGCCACCAGTGATTTAAGTGGGACAGTCACCGGGGAGCTGTTTTTT.

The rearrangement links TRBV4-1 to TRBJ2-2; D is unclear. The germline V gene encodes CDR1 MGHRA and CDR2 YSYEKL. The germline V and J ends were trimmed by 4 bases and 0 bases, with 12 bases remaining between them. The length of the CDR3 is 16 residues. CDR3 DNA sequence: TGCGCCAGCAGCCCCAGCCCCACCGCGAACACCGGGGAGCTGTTTTTT. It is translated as CASSPSPTANTGELFF.

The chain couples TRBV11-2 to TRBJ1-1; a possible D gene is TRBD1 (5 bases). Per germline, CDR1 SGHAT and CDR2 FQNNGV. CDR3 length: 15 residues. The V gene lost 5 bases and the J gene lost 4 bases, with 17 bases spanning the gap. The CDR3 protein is CASSHPGLTGTEAFF. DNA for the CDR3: TGTGCCAGCAGCCATCCAGGGTTAACGGGCACTGAAGCTTTCTTT.

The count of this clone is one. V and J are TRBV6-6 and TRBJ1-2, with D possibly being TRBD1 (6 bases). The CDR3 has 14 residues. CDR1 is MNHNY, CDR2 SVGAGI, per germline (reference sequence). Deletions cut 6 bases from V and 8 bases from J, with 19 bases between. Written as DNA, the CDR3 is TGTGCCAGCAGGAGCTGGGACACCCCCTGGGGCTACACCTTC. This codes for CASRSWDTPWGYTF.

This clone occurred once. Here the CDR3 reads CASTPGSNQPQHF. CDR3 sequence (DNA): TGTGCCAGCACCCCGGGCAGCAATCAGCCCCAGCATTTT. The chain uses TRBV12-3 or TRBV12-4 and TRBJ1-5; D gene uncertain. The length of the CDR3 is 13 residues. V was clipped by 7 bases and J by 1 base, with 8 bases between them.

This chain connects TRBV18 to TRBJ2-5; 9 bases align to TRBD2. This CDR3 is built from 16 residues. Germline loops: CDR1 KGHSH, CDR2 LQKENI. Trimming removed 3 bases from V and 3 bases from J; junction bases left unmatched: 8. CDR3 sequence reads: CASSPLAGGPEETQYF. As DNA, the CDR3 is TGTGCCAGCTCACCCCTTGCGGGGGGGCCTGAAGAGACCCAGTACTTC.

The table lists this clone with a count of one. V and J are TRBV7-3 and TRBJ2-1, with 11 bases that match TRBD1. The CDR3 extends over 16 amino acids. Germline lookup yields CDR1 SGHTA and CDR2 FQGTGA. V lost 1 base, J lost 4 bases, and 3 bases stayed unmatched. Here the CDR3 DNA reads TGTGCCAGCAGCTTAATTGGGACAGGGGGGTACAATGAGCAGTTCTTC. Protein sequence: CASSLIGTGGYNEQFF.

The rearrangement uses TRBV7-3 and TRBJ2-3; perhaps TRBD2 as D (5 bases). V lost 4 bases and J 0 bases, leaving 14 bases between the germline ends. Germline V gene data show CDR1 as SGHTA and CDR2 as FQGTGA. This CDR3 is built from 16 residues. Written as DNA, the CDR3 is TGTGCCAGCAGCTCAAACGGGCTAGCTAGCACAGATACGCAGTATTTT. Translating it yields CASSSNGLASTDTQYF.

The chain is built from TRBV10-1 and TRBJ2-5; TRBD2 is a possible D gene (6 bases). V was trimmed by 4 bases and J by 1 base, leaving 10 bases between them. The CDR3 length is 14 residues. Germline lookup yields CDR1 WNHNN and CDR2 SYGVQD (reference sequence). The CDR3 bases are TGCGCCAGCAGTGTCGGGGGTTCCCAAGAGACCCAGTACTTC. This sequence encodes CASSVGGSQETQYF.

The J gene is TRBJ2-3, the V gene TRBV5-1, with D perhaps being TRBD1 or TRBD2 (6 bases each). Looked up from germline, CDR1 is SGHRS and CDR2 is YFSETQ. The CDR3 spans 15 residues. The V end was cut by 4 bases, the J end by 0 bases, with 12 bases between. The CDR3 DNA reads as TGCGCCAGCAGCAAAAGGGGGGAGAGCACAGATACGCAGTATTTT. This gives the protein CASSKRGESTDTQYF.